The following is a T cell receptor beta chain sequence with its context. From germline, CDR1 is LGHNT and CDR2 FRNRAP. J gave up 5 bases and V 0 bases, and 1 base lay outside the gene matches. This CDR3 contains 14 residues. These data are taken from a study of blood T cell repertoires in COVID-19. Participants were aged 18 to 89 years, lived in under 25 US areas, and enrolled virtually. Among Cohort 3 donors, those recovered had two negative PCRs, clearance, or symptom resolution. Libraries were prepared by immunoSEQ multiplex PCR; TCRdb keeps only in-frame clonotypes and omits some of them. The sample lists 310,000 or so clones; 80% to 90% were seen once.

The sequenced sample consisted of PBMCs or T cells enriched from blood (not recorded which). The chain recombines TRBV12-5 with TRBJ2-1; TRBD2 aligns across 7 bases. This receptor was obtained from a woman younger than 30 who had recovered from COVID-19. The CDR3 DNA reads TGTGCTAGTGGTTTGGTGGGGGGGAACAATGAGCAGTTCTTC. The encoded protein is CASGLVGGNNEQFF.